This T cell receptor (beta chain) was documented in a study of OX40 agonist ivuxolimab in advanced cancers. Produced via immunoSEQ multiplex PCR; TCRdb's table is partial and in-frame only. Here the sample spans around 60,000 clones, 80% to 95% being singletons. Whole-study results and caveats: Nonresponders included some who also had low normalized T-cell clonal expansion.

The CDR3 is made up of 14 amino acids. CDR1 and CDR2 from the germline V gene are SGHAT and FQNNGV. V lost 4 bases, J lost 7 bases, and 9 bases stayed unmatched. This clone was counted only a few times. Its antigen is undetermined. This chain links TRBV11-2 with TRBJ1-1; 7 bases are a match to TRBD1. The source of this sequence is an adult with an advanced solid tumor such as melanoma, head and neck, liver or kidney cancer. The starting material was CD4+ or CD8+ T cells sorted from blood, obtained in a trial of the OX40 agonist ivuxolimab. CDR3 amino acids: CASSYRDRLIEAFF. CDR3 coding DNA: TGTGCCAGCAGCTACCGGGACAGACTTATTGAAGCTTTCTTT. Full variable domain (missing parts from reference TRBV11-2 and TRBJ1-1): EAGVAQSPRYKIIEKRQSVAFWCNPISGHATLYWYQQILGQGPKLLIQFQNNGVVDDSQLPKDRFSAERLKGVDSTLKIQPAKLEDSAVYLCASSYRDRLIEAFFGQGTRLTVV.